The subject of this entry is one T cell receptor beta chain. Looked up from germline, CDR1 is SGHTA and CDR2 is FQGTGA. CDR3 length equals 16 residues. J lost 3 bases, V lost 3 bases, and 7 bases had no gene match. TCRdb re-called the 5' RACE reads through MiXCR, storing one row per CDR3 protein. The sample holds about 280,000 distinct CDR3 sequences, approximately 8.5% seen once. The data belong to a study of identical twins. The same specimen was also included in a second study, on yellow fever vaccine responses in identical twins.

This sequence originates from a woman between 18 and 30 years old in good health. The rearrangement joins TRBV7-3 to TRBJ2-3; 9 positions match TRBD1. Sequenced material: memory (CD45RO+) T cells sorted from blood. The CDR3 DNA reads as TGTGCCAGCAGCTTGAGGACAGGGGCGAGAACAGATACGCAGTATTTT. The encoded protein is CASSLRTGARTDTQYF.